One sample yielded the 17 T cell receptor beta chains listed below, sequenced in a study of blood T cells in healthy people across ages. Primed by a sample-barcoded 5' primer and a J-beta primer mix, a second PCR proceeded for roughly 7 to 12 cycles. TCRdb re-analysed the 5' RACE reads in MiXCR, keeping a single row per CDR3 protein. The sample shows some 640,000 distinct CDR3 sequences, roughly 50% of them seen only once. The sequencing input was blood. Every receptor here comes from a woman between 55 and 75 years old in good health.

The chain recombines TRBV7-2 with TRBJ2-3; D is possibly TRBD2 (7 bases). Trimming shortened V by 5 bases and J by 0 bases, and 27 bases separated the two germline ends. CDR3 length: 20 residues. Germline V lookup: CDR1 SGHTA, CDR2 FQGNSA. This chain's CDR3 is CASSRRLGRGGSGSTDTQYF. For the CDR3, the DNA is TGTGCCAGCAGCCGCCGGCTAGGGCGAGGGGGTAGCGGGAGCACAGATACGCAGTATTTT.

The V gene is TRBV7-2, the J gene TRBJ1-2; maybe TRBD1 (6 bases). CDR1 and CDR2 (germline): SGHTA, FQGNSA. The CDR3 consists of 15 residues. Trimming took off 1 base at V and 4 bases at J, with 13 bases between the two ends. For the CDR3, the DNA is TGTGCCAGCAGCTTAGGAGTTGGACAGCCCTATGGCTACACCTTC. Its protein product is CASSLGVGQPYGYTF.

The V gene is TRBV7-8, the J gene TRBJ2-2, with D perhaps matching TRBD1 (6 bases). The CDR3 sequence is 17 residues long. Trimming took off 1 base at V and 8 bases at J, with 20 bases between the two ends. CDR1 and CDR2 (germline): SGHVS, FQNEAQ. Written as DNA, the CDR3 is TGTGCCAGCAGCTTAGAGGGGGTACGACGGGCGCAAGGGGAGCTGTTTTTT. Amino acids: CASSLEGVRRAQGELFF.

The chain carries TRBV7-9 and TRBJ2-7, with D perhaps TRBD1 (5 bases). The V gene's germline CDR1 is SEHNR and CDR2 FQNEAQ (reference sequence). The CDR3 runs 17 residues. Trimming left V 0 bases short and J 2 bases short, with 17 bases between. CDR3 coding DNA: TGTGCCAGCAGCTTAGCGCCCGCACGGACAAACCCCTACGAGCAGTACTTC. Translated, it gives CASSLAPARTNPYEQYF.

The chain is built from TRBV25-1 and TRBJ2-3; 7 bases align to TRBD1. V was pared by 5 bases and J by 4 bases, with 6 bases of the junction left unmatched. Germline values: CDR1 MGHDK, CDR2 SYGVNS. This CDR3 spans 14 amino acids. The CDR3 sequence is CASSWGQRSDTQYF. CDR3 in DNA: TGTGCCAGCAGTTGGGGACAGAGGTCAGATACGCAGTATTTT.

This clonotype has more than one count but fewer than ten. The chain recombines TRBV20-1 with TRBJ1-1, with TRBD1 matching over 9 bases. The CDR3 has 14 residues. CDR1 and CDR2 from the germline V gene are DFQATT and SNEGSKA (reference sequence). V was clipped by 4 bases and J by 6 bases; unmatched bases: 9. DNA for the CDR3: TGCAGTGCTATGAAAGGACAGGGGATACCTGAAGCTTTCTTT. It encodes CSAMKGQGIPEAFF.

V is TRBV7-8 and J is TRBJ2-3, with TRBD2 identical over 8 bases. The junction had 18 bases not matched to a gene; V was cut back by 5 bases and J by 5 bases. There are 18 residues in the CDR3. The germline CDR1 and CDR2 sequences are SGHVS and FQNEAQ. Here the CDR3 DNA reads TGTGCCAGCAGCAGAGGTCGGGGGGGGTTGATTCTCGGAGATACGCAGTATTTT. Translation: CASSRGRGGLILGDTQYF.

The chain carries TRBV5-1 and TRBJ2-7; D possibly corresponds to TRBD1 (6 bases). The germline V gene encodes CDR1 SGHRS and CDR2 YFSETQ. The V end lost 0 bases, the J end lost 3 bases, and 13 bases lay between the germline ends. This CDR3 has 15 amino acids. The CDR3 DNA reads TGCGCCAGCAGCTTGGTTCTGGGGGCCAGCTACGAGCAGTACTTC. Its translation is CASSLVLGASYEQYF.

The gene calls are TRBV15 and TRBJ2-5; 7 positions agree with TRBD2. There are 15 residues in the CDR3. The V and J ends lost 3 bases and 2 bases, in that order; junction bases with no gene match: 6. Germline CDR1 and CDR2: LNHNV and YYDKDF (reference sequence). CDR3 nucleotide sequence: TGTGCCACCAGCAGGGGACTAAGTCCACAAGAGACCCAGTACTTC. Its translation: CATSRGLSPQETQYF.

This clonotype was recorded a few times. CDR3 nucleotide sequence: TGTGCCAGCAGTTTAGGGGACTCGTTCGGGCAGTTCTTC. Protein sequence: CASSLGDSFGQFF. This chain joins TRBV12-3 or TRBV12-4 and TRBJ2-1, with D maybe TRBD2 (6 bases). V lost 1 base to trimming and J lost 12 bases, with 13 bases between them. CDR3 length: 13 residues.

In its sample, this clonotype was seen a few times. This chain links TRBV7-2 with TRBJ1-2, with D unclear. Trimming stripped 1 base from V and 7 bases from J, with 7 bases between. This CDR3 region has 12 residues. Germline V gene data show CDR1 as SGHTA and CDR2 as FQGNSA. CDR3 sequence: CASSLDGVGYTF. The CDR3 nucleotides read TGTGCCAGCAGCTTAGATGGGGTTGGCTACACCTTC.

This clonotype was observed many times. The V call is TRBV20-1, the J call TRBJ2-5, with 9 nucleotides matching TRBD1. The germline V gene encodes CDR1 DFQATT and CDR2 SNEGSKA (reference sequence). The CDR3 consists of 11 residues. The CDR3 bases are TGCAGCGCAGGACAGGGGGAGACCCAGTACTTC. It specifies CSAGQGETQYF.

This sequence joins TRBV6-5 and TRBJ1-4; D possibly corresponds to TRBD1 (5 bases). Germline loops: CDR1 MNHEY, CDR2 SVGAGI. The ends were cut back, 0 bases at V and 7 bases at J, with 15 bases in the middle. This CDR3 contains 16 residues. CDR3 DNA sequence: TGTGCCAGCAGTTACTCGATTGGGGGAGGGAGTGAAAAACTGTTTTTT. It encodes CASSYSIGGGSEKLFF.

This clonotype was detected only a few times. The rearrangement links TRBV7-9 to TRBJ1-1; D might be TRBD1 (5 bases). Germline V gene lookup returns CDR1 SEHNR and CDR2 FQNEAQ (reference sequence). The CDR3 is 14 amino acids. The V and J ends lost 6 bases and 4 bases respectively, with 15 bases between them. The CDR3 region has the DNA TGTGCCAGCAGTGGATGGGGGTTGGTCACTGAAGCTTTCTTT. This sequence encodes CASSGWGLVTEAFF.

This clonotype was found a few times. This rearrangement joins TRBV18 to TRBJ1-1; unclear D gene. Germline V lookup: CDR1 KGHSH, CDR2 LQKENI. The V end lost 3 bases, the J end lost 1 base, and 9 bases lay between the germline ends. This CDR3 spans 14 amino acids. The CDR3: CASSPIEGNTEAFF. The CDR3 nucleotides read TGTGCCAGCTCACCGATAGAGGGGAACACTGAAGCTTTCTTT.

The chain combines TRBV20-1 with TRBJ2-1, with 11 nucleotides matching TRBD2. The junction had 11 bases not matched to a gene; V was cut back by 3 bases and J by 10 bases. Germline V gene data show CDR1 as DFQATT and CDR2 as SNEGSKA (reference sequence). The CDR3 extends over 15 amino acids. The CDR3 sequence: CSARIAGGFLREQFF. The CDR3 coding sequence is TGCAGTGCTAGGATAGCGGGAGGGTTCTTAAGGGAGCAGTTCTTC.

This clonotype has a handful of counts. This chain uses TRBV27 with TRBJ2-6; D gene uncertain. The V end lost 6 bases, the J end lost 2 bases, and 8 bases lay between the germline ends. CDR3 length: 14 residues. Germline assignment: CDR1 MNHEY and CDR2 SMNVEV (reference sequence). The CDR3 DNA sequence: TGTGCCAGCAGCCCAGGCGCTGGGGCCAACGTCCTGACTTTC. Amino acid sequence: CASSPGAGANVLTF.